This is a list of T cell receptor beta chains from one sample in a study of early T cells in non-severe SARS-CoV-2 infection. One entry per CDR3 protein, called by TCRdb with MiXCR from the 5' RACE reads. The repertoire holds some 40,000 distinct CDR3 sequences, with about 4.5% as singletons. Sequencing input: whole blood. These receptors came from an adult who was a healthcare worker with PCR-confirmed SARS-CoV-2 infection or an uninfected control (not recorded which). CDR3s include the opening cysteine and the closing phenylalanine or tryptophan. D genes are given only for firm matches. Not every row has a clone size; where given, it reads once, few, many or a size class.

v_gene	abundance	j_gene	d_gene	CDR3aa	CDR3nt
TRBV18	many	TRBJ1-1	NA	CASSPGTAEAFF	TGTGCCAGCTCACCAGGGACCGCGGAAGCTTTCTTT
TRBV6-5	many	TRBJ2-1	NA	CASSPGFSYNEQFF	TGTGCCAGCAGTCCTGGCTTCTCCTACAATGAGCAGTTCTTC
TRBV12-5	few	TRBJ1-4	NA	CASGFSRGLATNEKLFF	TGTGCTAGTGGTTTTTCCAGGGGACTTGCAACTAATGAAAAACTGTTTTTT
TRBV12-3/TRBV12-4	many	TRBJ1-4	NA	CASSPVMEKLFF	TGTGCCAGCAGTCCTGTGATGGAGAAACTGTTTTTT
TRBV10-3	medium-sized	TRBJ2-1	NA	CATKDDSYNEQFF	TGTGCCACTAAAGATGACTCCTACAATGAGCAGTTCTTC
TRBV12-3/TRBV12-4	few	TRBJ1-2	NA	CASSFFGGAGYTF	TGTGCCAGCAGTTTTTTCGGAGGGGCTGGCTACACCTTC
TRBV18	many	TRBJ1-1	NA	CASSPGTGIEAFF	TGTGCCAGCTCACCAGGTACAGGGATTGAAGCTTTCTTT
TRBV18	few	TRBJ1-1	NA	CASSPVENTEAFF	TGTGCCAGCTCACCAGTCGAGAACACTGAAGCTTTCTTT
TRBV5-1	many	TRBJ2-7	TRBD2	CASSGGVALYEQYF	TGCGCCAGCAGCGGGGGGGTTGCGCTGTACGAGCAGTACTTC
TRBV6-1	many	TRBJ2-1	TRBD1	CASSEVQGAHEQFF	TGTGCCAGCAGTGAAGTGCAGGGGGCCCATGAGCAGTTCTTC
TRBV7-9	many	TRBJ1-1	NA	CASSLTPNTEAFF	TGTGCCAGCAGCTTAACCCCCAACACTGAAGCTTTCTTT
TRBV3-1	few	TRBJ2-1	NA	CASSQEGGSYNEQFF	TGTGCCAGCAGCCAAGAAGGCGGCTCCTACAATGAGCAGTTCTTC
TRBV10-2	many	TRBJ1-2	NA	CASTLDGWGYTF	TGCGCCAGCACCCTGGACGGGTGGGGCTACACCTTC
TRBV5-1	few	TRBJ2-5	TRBD2	CASSSGLAGGQETQYF	TGCGCCAGCAGCTCCGGACTAGCGGGGGGACAAGAGACCCAGTACTTC
TRBV6-1	many	TRBJ2-5	NA	CASRGSRGTQYF	TGTGCCAGCCGAGGATCTAGGGGGACCCAGTACTTC
TRBV6-2/TRBV6-3	NA	TRBJ1-5	NA	CASSQSFVRPQHF	TGTGCCAGCAGCCAATCATTTGTCAGGCCCCAGCATTTT
TRBV7-2	many	TRBJ2-3	NA	CASSLVGGLKDTQYF	TGTGCCAGCAGCTTGGTGGGGGGGCTCAAAGATACGCAGTATTTT
TRBV2	NA	TRBJ1-6	TRBD1	CASNHRGSPLHF	TGTGCCAGCAATCACAGGGGTTCACCCCTCCACTTT
TRBV19	many	TRBJ2-1	TRBD2	CASSTSGGPHNEQFF	TGTGCCAGTAGCACTAGCGGGGGCCCTCACAATGAGCAGTTCTTC
TRBV7-6	many	TRBJ2-1	NA	CASSRLSSYLNSPNEQFF	TGTGCCAGCAGCCGCTTATCTTCCTATCTCAACTCCCCCAATGAGCAGTTCTTC
TRBV11-2	many	TRBJ1-1	NA	CASSLARNTEAFF	TGTGCCAGCAGCTTAGCCAGGAACACTGAAGCTTTCTTT
TRBV19	many	TRBJ1-2	NA	CASTTDANYGYTF	TGTGCCAGTACGACTGACGCTAACTATGGCTACACCTTC
TRBV4-1	many	TRBJ1-2	NA	CASSQEGDVGYGYTF	TGCGCCAGCAGCCAAGAAGGGGACGTTGGGTATGGCTACACCTTC
TRBV20-1	many	TRBJ2-7	NA	CSARDSGEQYF	TGCAGTGCTAGAGATTCCGGGGAGCAGTACTTC
TRBV5-6	many	TRBJ1-1	NA	CASSPDVASPGSEAFF	TGTGCCAGCAGCCCCGACGTGGCCTCACCTGGGTCTGAAGCTTTCTTT
TRBV6-5	many	TRBJ1-2	NA	CASSYAGMGYGYTF	TGTGCCAGCAGTTACGCAGGGATGGGCTATGGCTACACCTTC
TRBV5-1	many	TRBJ1-2	NA	CASSIDGSGYTF	TGCGCCAGCAGCATAGACGGGAGTGGCTACACCTTC
TRBV3-1	NA	TRBJ2-6	NA	CASSLASGANVLTF	TGTGCCAGCAGCCTGGCGTCCGGGGCCAACGTCCTGACTTTC
TRBV20-1	many	TRBJ1-6	NA	CSAKMLDGGSPLHF	TGCAGTGCTAAGATGCTGGACGGGGGGTCACCCCTCCACTTT
TRBV9	many	TRBJ1-1	NA	CASSVRGNTEAFF	TGTGCCAGCAGCGTACGGGGGAACACTGAAGCTTTCTTT
TRBV20-1	many	TRBJ2-5	TRBD2	CSASPAGGSMETQYF	TGCAGTGCTAGTCCAGCGGGGGGCTCTATGGAGACCCAGTACTTC
TRBV20-1	many	TRBJ2-7	NA	CSARVSGSHEQYF	TGCAGTGCTAGAGTGTCAGGGAGCCACGAGCAGTACTTC
TRBV20-1	many	TRBJ2-6	NA	CSARGRQAGSSGANVLTF	TGCAGTGCTAGAGGGCGGCAGGCTGGTAGCTCTGGGGCCAACGTCCTGACTTTC
TRBV20-1	few	TRBJ2-7	NA	CSARALSSYEQYF	TGCAGTGCTAGAGCGCTGAGCTCCTACGAGCAGTACTTC
TRBV20-1	many	TRBJ2-3	NA	CSANVGPGTDTQYF	TGCAGTGCTAACGTAGGACCCGGCACAGATACGCAGTATTTT
TRBV7-9	many	TRBJ1-1	NA	CASSFRQAHEAFF	TGTGCCAGCAGCTTTCGACAGGCCCATGAAGCTTTCTTT
TRBV3-1	many	TRBJ1-1	TRBD1	CASSTHRGVTEAFF	TGTGCCAGCAGCACCCACAGGGGAGTCACTGAAGCTTTCTTT
TRBV6-6	many	TRBJ1-3	NA	CASSLRLGNTIYF	TGTGCCAGCAGTCTCCGACTTGGAAACACCATATATTTT
TRBV29-1	many	TRBJ2-3	TRBD2	CSVARTSSTDTQYF	TGCAGCGTCGCGAGGACTAGCAGCACAGATACGCAGTATTTT
TRBV5-1	many	TRBJ1-4	NA	CASSLQGNEKLFF	TGCGCCAGCAGCTTGCAAGGGAATGAAAAACTGTTTTTT
TRBV30	many	TRBJ1-3	NA	CACLDGGVGNTIYF	TGTGCCTGCCTGGACGGTGGTGTTGGAAACACCATATATTTT
TRBV20-1	many	TRBJ2-1	TRBD2	CSAIYGTSGVNEQFF	TGCAGTGCTATATATGGGACTAGCGGGGTCAATGAGCAGTTCTTC
TRBV6-5	many	TRBJ1-1	NA	CASSPPWGKGEAFF	TGTGCCAGCAGTCCCCCTTGGGGGAAAGGTGAAGCTTTCTTT
TRBV4-1	few	TRBJ2-7	NA	CASSPAATIHEQYF	TGCGCCAGCAGCCCGGCGGCGACCATCCACGAGCAGTACTTC
TRBV3-1	NA	TRBJ2-1	TRBD2	CASSPSAGGINEQFF	TGTGCCAGCAGCCCCTCGGCGGGGGGCATCAATGAGCAGTTCTTC
TRBV7-2	many	TRBJ2-1	NA	CASSVSPRRNEQFF	TGTGCCAGCAGCGTTAGCCCCCGGCGGAATGAGCAGTTCTTC
TRBV3-1	few	TRBJ2-1	NA	CASSRHSNEQFF	TGTGCCAGCAGCCGGCATAGTAATGAGCAGTTCTTC
TRBV6-5	many	TRBJ1-2	NA	CASRLDRNYGYTF	TGTGCCAGCAGGCTCGACAGAAACTATGGCTACACCTTC
TRBV7-3	many	TRBJ2-2	TRBD1	CASSDRDRRTTGELFF	TGTGCCAGCAGCGATCGGGACAGGAGGACTACCGGGGAGCTGTTTTTT
TRBV11-2	NA	TRBJ2-6	TRBD1	CASRQPGQGVFGANVLTF	TGTGCCAGCAGACAACCGGGACAGGGGGTTTTTGGGGCCAACGTCCTGACTTTC
TRBV3-1	many	TRBJ2-7	NA	CASSGLNPYEQYF	TGTGCCAGCAGCGGGCTGAACCCGTACGAGCAGTACTTC
TRBV7-2	NA	TRBJ2-1	TRBD2	CATDRGGYNEQFF	TGTGCCACGGACCGGGGGGGTTACAATGAGCAGTTCTTC
TRBV10-3	few	TRBJ2-1	TRBD2	CAISEPLAGGPWNEQFF	TGTGCCATCAGTGAGCCTTTAGCGGGGGGGCCTTGGAATGAGCAGTTCTTC
TRBV3-1	few	TRBJ2-7	NA	CASSQEPRTTAQYF	TGTGCCAGCAGCCAAGAGCCCAGGACTACCGCTCAGTACTTC
TRBV5-1	many	TRBJ2-2	NA	CASQRNPRTGELFF	TGCGCCAGCCAAAGGAACCCTAGAACCGGGGAGCTGTTTTTT
TRBV7-2	many	TRBJ1-5	TRBD1	CASSLGQGRPQHF	TGTGCCAGCAGCTTAGGACAGGGCAGGCCCCAGCATTTT
TRBV18	NA	TRBJ2-2	NA	CASSPDPAGNTGELFF	TGTGCCAGCTCACCAGACCCGGCGGGGAACACCGGGGAGCTGTTTTTT